Following are 32 T cell receptor beta chains from one sample sequenced in a study of blood T cells in healthy people across ages. Primed by a sample-barcoded 5' primer and a J-beta primer mix, a second PCR proceeded for roughly 7 to 12 cycles. TCRdb fed the 5' RACE reads into MiXCR, producing one record per CDR3 protein. The table has more than 1,400,000 distinct CDR3 sequences, 42% seen once. The material sequenced was blood. The receptor set was obtained from a young woman in good health.

Many counts were recorded for this clonotype. The chain is built from TRBV29-1 and TRBJ2-5; D is perhaps TRBD2 (5 bases). Trimming pared 4 bases from V and 2 bases from J, leaving 17 bases between. CDR3 length equals 15 residues. Germline V gene lookup returns CDR1 SQVTM and CDR2 ANQGSEA. CDR3 amino acids: CSVGRPQDFQETQYF. The DNA of the CDR3 is TGCAGCGTTGGTCGCCCTCAGGACTTTCAAGAGACCCAGTACTTC. The complete variable domain, with remaining parts taken from reference TRBV29-1 and TRBJ2-5, reads SAVISQKPSRDICQRGTSLTIQCQVDSQVTMMFWYRQQPGQSLTLIATANQGSEATYESGFVIDKFPISRPNLTFSTLTVSNMSPEDSSIYLCSVGRPQDFQETQYFGPGTRLLVL.

The V and J genes are TRBV20-1 and TRBJ1-4; TRBD1 aligns across 8 bases. This CDR3 spans 15 amino acids. The V gene end was trimmed by 5 bases and the J gene end by 5 bases; junction bases not matched to a gene: 10. The germline V gene encodes CDR1 DFQATT and CDR2 SNEGSKA (reference sequence). The CDR3 nucleotides are TGCAGTGCTTCTCCAGCTGACAGGGGAAATGAAAAACTGTTTTTT. Residues: CSASPADRGNEKLFF.

This chain connects TRBV30 to TRBJ2-3, with D perhaps TRBD2 (6 bases). The germline CDR1 and CDR2 sequences are GTSNPN and SVGIG (reference sequence). The ends were cut back, 4 bases at V and 0 bases at J, with 17 bases in the middle. This CDR3 comprises 16 residues. The CDR3 region has the DNA TGTGCCTGGATGGGGCGAATAGCGGCTAGCACAGATACGCAGTATTTT. Translation gives CAWMGRIAASTDTQYF. The whole variable domain, remainder taken from reference TRBV30 and TRBJ2-3, is SQTIHQWPATLVQPVGSPLSLECTVEGTSNPNLYWYRQAAGRGLQLLFYSVGIGQISSEVPQNLSASRPQDRQFILSSKKLLLSDSGFYLCAWMGRIAASTDTQYFGPGTRLTVL.

The chain couples TRBV3-1 to TRBJ1-5; D unclear. There are 13 residues in the CDR3. Trimming cost V 3 bases and J 8 bases, with 11 bases left between them. Germline V gene lookup returns CDR1 LGHDT and CDR2 YNNKEL (reference sequence). CDR3 DNA sequence: TGTGCCAGCAGCCATTCGGACGGGGAGCCCCAGCATTTT. Amino acids: CASSHSDGEPQHF.

This clonotype came up a few times. The chain couples TRBV24-1 to TRBJ2-7; D gene uncertain. The CDR3 contains 14 residues. Germline lookup yields CDR1 KGHDR and CDR2 SFDVKD. Trimming cost V 3 bases and J 0 bases, with 8 bases left between them. The CDR3 sequence: CATSDGGNSYEQYF. CDR3 bases: TGTGCCACCAGTGATGGCGGAAACTCCTACGAGCAGTACTTC.

The CDR3 here is CRAWTGRNEKLFF. The CDR3 nucleotides are TGCAGAGCATGGACAGGCCGTAATGAAAAACTGTTTTTT. The chain is built from TRBV20-1 and TRBJ1-4; 7 bases fit TRBD1. The CDR3 has 13 amino acids. Germline V gene sequence: CDR1 DFQATT, CDR2 SNEGSKA (reference sequence).

This rearrangement joins TRBV6-5 to TRBJ2-1, with D perhaps TRBD1 (5 bases). V dropped 0 bases and J dropped 5 bases, with 14 bases sitting between them. Germline CDR1 is MNHEY and CDR2 is SVGAGI. This CDR3 comprises 16 residues. The CDR3, as DNA: TGTGCCAGCAGTTACTCGTCAGCAGGGCCCCACAATGAGCAGTTCTTC. This codes for CASSYSSAGPHNEQFF.

This clonotype was picked up a small number of times. CDR3 nucleotide sequence: TGCAGTGCTAGAGATGGGCTAGGGAGCTACACCTTC. This encodes CSARDGLGSYTF. The V call is TRBV20-1, the J call TRBJ1-2, with D unresolved. The CDR3 runs to 12 residues. Germline CDR1 reads DFQATT; CDR2 reads SNEGSKA (reference sequence). V dropped 0 bases and J dropped 9 bases, with 11 bases sitting between them.

The chain recombines TRBV6-5 with TRBJ1-1; D is uncertain. Trimming pared 1 base from V and 1 base from J, leaving 4 bases between. This CDR3 has 13 residues. Germline CDR1 reads MNHEY; CDR2 reads SVGAGI. In nucleotides, the CDR3 is TGTGCCAGCAGTTACTATACGAACACTGAAGCTTTCTTT. Protein sequence: CASSYYTNTEAFF.

CDR3 bases: TGCAGCGTTGGTTCCGGCGGGGGGGAGCAGTACTTC. Protein: CSVGSGGGEQYF. The chain recombines TRBV29-1 with TRBJ2-1, with TRBD2 identical over 8 bases. TRBJ2-7 explains the end of the DNA better; the J call may be wrong. The germline gives CDR1 SQVTM, CDR2 ANQGSEA. The CDR3 length is 12 residues.

V and J are TRBV7-2 and TRBJ1-1; D gene ambiguous. V lost 5 bases and J lost 1, with 17 bases in between. The CDR3 totals 16 residues. The V gene's germline CDR1 is SGHTA and CDR2 FQGNSA. The CDR3 loop is CASSNRSAKENTEAFF. The CDR3 coding sequence is TGTGCCAGCAGCAACCGGTCCGCCAAAGAGAACACTGAAGCTTTCTTT.

This clonotype has a handful of counts. The rearrangement joins TRBV7-2 to TRBJ2-1; D assignment may be TRBD1 or TRBD2 (7 bases each). Trimming removed 4 bases from V and 7 bases from J, with 17 bases in between. The CDR3 is 15 amino acids. The germline V gene encodes CDR1 SGHTA and CDR2 FQGNSA. CDR3 bases: TGTGCCAGCAGCTCGTTCCGACAGGGAGGGAATGAGCAGTTCTTC. Its protein is CASSSFRQGGNEQFF.

In the case of this clonotype: This may be a read error: a much more frequent sequence differs by one nucleotide. The chain uses TRBV4-2 and TRBJ1-1; D perhaps matches TRBD1 (5 bases). The CDR3 is 14 residues long. The germline gives CDR1 LGHNA, CDR2 YNFKEQ. The CDR3 loop reads CASSPGTPNNEAFF. CDR3 bases: TGTGCCAGCAGCCCCGGGACGCCGAACAATGAAGCTTTCTTT.

This clonotype has only a few counts. This chain uses TRBV20-1 with TRBJ1-1, with 7 bases fitting TRBD1. Germline V gene data show CDR1 as DFQATT and CDR2 as SNEGSKA (reference sequence). Losses at the gene ends were 5 bases for V and 6 bases for J; bases not matched to a gene: 15. The CDR3 contains 15 residues. CDR3 nucleotides: TGCAGTGCTGTCCCTAAACTTCCGGGACAGTCTGAAGCTTTCTTT. Its translation: CSAVPKLPGQSEAFF.

The chain is built from TRBV20-1 and TRBJ2-7; 10 bases are shared with TRBD2. V gave up 5 bases and J gave up 4 bases; unmatched junction bases: 5. The germline gives CDR1 DFQATT, CDR2 SNEGSKA (reference sequence). This CDR3 region has 13 residues. CDR3 in DNA: TGCAGTGCTGATAGCGGGGGGCCGTACGAGCAGTACTTC. Translation: CSADSGGPYEQYF.

The CDR3 DNA reads as TGCAGTGCTAGAGATCGGGTACAGGGAAAGGCCTATGGCTACACCTTC. Translating gives CSARDRVQGKAYGYTF. This chain joins TRBV20-1 and TRBJ1-2, with D possibly matching TRBD1 (6 bases). This CDR3 is built from 16 residues. Germline V gene lookup returns CDR1 DFQATT and CDR2 SNEGSKA (reference sequence). With 0 bases removed from V and 4 bases from J, the gap between germline ends came to 18 bases.

A note on this clonotype: A junction end diverges from the germline sequence, so it may reflect a read error. The chain combines TRBV15 with TRBJ2-3, with TRBD2 identical over 14 bases. This CDR3 has 16 amino acids. CDR1 and CDR2 from the germline V gene are LNHNV and YYDKDF (reference sequence). The DNA of the CDR3 is TGTGCCACCAGCTCCGGGACTAGCGGGGGCACAGATATGCAGTATTTT. Protein product: CATSSGTSGGTDMQYF.

This clonotype appeared a few times. The chain joins TRBV4-1 to TRBJ1-2; D uncertain. Germline V lookup: CDR1 MGHRA, CDR2 YSYEKL. V lost 0 bases and J 6 bases, leaving 14 bases between the germline ends. The CDR3 totals 15 residues. CDR3 DNA: TGCGCCAGCAGCCAAGAATCCACCCTGCGGGATGGCTACACCTTC. Its translation is CASSQESTLRDGYTF.

The chain joins TRBV20-1 to TRBJ1-1; D remains unclear. CDR3 size: 13 residues. Looked up from germline, CDR1 is DFQATT and CDR2 is SNEGSKA (reference sequence). V was trimmed by 1 base and J by 6 bases, leaving 12 bases between them. The CDR3 here is CSARGAGSPEAFF. The CDR3 coding sequence is TGCAGTGCTAGAGGGGCGGGGAGCCCTGAAGCTTTCTTT.

The chain has TRBV20-1 and TRBJ1-2, with TRBD1 matching over 7 bases. V gave up 1 base and J gave up 1 base; unmatched junction bases: 3. Looked up from germline, CDR1 is DFQATT and CDR2 is SNEGSKA (reference sequence). The CDR3 runs to 14 residues. CDR3 nucleotide sequence: TGCAGTGCTAGAGGGACAGGATTTAACTATGGCTACACCTTC. The encoded protein is CSARGTGFNYGYTF.

The genes are TRBV20-1 and TRBJ2-3; TRBD2 aligns across 9 bases. The J segment lost 6 bases and the V segment lost 6 bases, leaving 10 bases of the junction unmatched. Germline CDR1 DFQATT, CDR2 SNEGSKA (reference sequence). The CDR3 spans 14 residues. DNA of the CDR3: TGCAGTGCCCTCACCTCTACTAGCGGGGATACGCAGTATTTT. It encodes CSALTSTSGDTQYF.

V is TRBV18 and J is TRBJ2-5, with TRBD2 matching over 7 bases. The CDR3 is 16 amino acids. The ends lost 1 base at V and 4 bases at J; junction bases unmatched: 9. Looked up from germline, CDR1 is KGHSH and CDR2 is LQKENI. The CDR3 here is CASSPLAGVVLETQYF. CDR3 sequence (DNA): TGTGCCAGCTCACCACTCGCGGGAGTTGTGTTAGAGACCCAGTACTTC.

This clonotype was counted a few times. CDR3 coding DNA: TGTGCCAGCAGCCTGCAAACTCCGATAGGGAATGAGCAGTTCTTC. Translated, it gives CASSLQTPIGNEQFF. The chain couples TRBV21-1 to TRBJ2-1. TRBV21-1 is a pseudogene locus. The CDR3 length is 15 residues.

The rearrangement joins TRBV24-1 to TRBJ2-7; tentative D call: TRBD2 (5 bases). Germline assignment: CDR1 KGHDR and CDR2 SFDVKD. The CDR3 is 16 residues long. Trimming left V 0 bases short and J 2 bases short, with 13 bases between. CDR3 nucleotide sequence: TGTGCCACCAGTGATTTGTTAGCGCCTACCACCTACGAGCAGTACTTC. Amino acids: CATSDLLAPTTYEQYF.

The rearrangement joins TRBV4-1 to TRBJ1-2; D is perhaps TRBD1 (5 bases). V was trimmed by 0 bases and J by 2 bases, leaving 10 bases between them. This CDR3 contains 15 residues. The germline gives CDR1 MGHRA, CDR2 YSYEKL. CDR3 DNA sequence: TGCGCCAGCAGCCAAGAGCTGGGGGACAACTATGGCTACACCTTC. This encodes CASSQELGDNYGYTF.

The V call is TRBV5-1, the J call TRBJ1-2, with D maybe TRBD1 (5 bases). Per the germline V gene, CDR1 is SGHRS and CDR2 is YFSETQ. CDR3 length: 17 amino acids. Deletions cut 0 bases from V and 4 bases from J, with 19 bases between. In DNA form, the CDR3 reads TGCGCCAGCAGCTTGGATCCCGGGACCCCAGGAATCTATGGCTACACCTTC. As protein: CASSLDPGTPGIYGYTF.

The table lists this clonotype with a few counts. The chain has TRBV29-1 and TRBJ1-2; possibly TRBD1 for D (5 bases). Trimming stripped 2 bases from V and 3 bases from J, with 13 bases between. Germline V CDR1 and CDR2: SQVTM, ANQGSEA. The CDR3 contains 14 residues. The CDR3 DNA reads as TGCAGCGTTGAAAGCGACAGCTATTACTATGGCTACACCTTC. Translation: CSVESDSYYYGYTF.

DNA for the CDR3: TGCAGTGCTAGGCACAGTGCCAGTAACAATGAGCAGTTCTTC. Its translation: CSARHSASNNEQFF. This sequence joins TRBV20-1 and TRBJ2-1, with D uncertain. CDR1 is DFQATT, CDR2 SNEGSKA, per germline (reference sequence). Between the trimmed V and J ends, which lost 3 bases and 5 bases, there was a span of 14 bases. There are 14 residues in the CDR3.

The gene calls are TRBV10-3 and TRBJ2-3; perhaps D is TRBD1 or TRBD2 (5 bases each). This CDR3 is 15 amino acids long. V lost 2 bases to trimming and J lost 2 bases, with 11 bases between them. The germline CDR1 and CDR2 sequences are ENHRY and SYGVKD. In DNA, the CDR3 is TGTGCCATCAGTGAGGGGACCGGCCTCACAGATACGCAGTATTTT. As protein: CAISEGTGLTDTQYF.

In this sample, this clonotype turned up a few times. The rearrangement uses TRBV20-1 and TRBJ1-2, with a tentative D call TRBD1 (5 bases). The V end lost 0 bases, the J end lost 4 bases, and 18 bases lay between the germline ends. Per germline, CDR1 DFQATT and CDR2 SNEGSKA (reference sequence). The CDR3 is 16 amino acids. CDR3 in amino acids: CSARDLGSGSTYGYTF. The CDR3 DNA follows: TGCAGTGCTAGAGATCTTGGGTCAGGGTCCACCTATGGCTACACCTTC.

This clonotype has a count of ten or more. The genes are TRBV12-3 or TRBV12-4 and TRBJ2-7; weak D call: TRBD1 (5 bases). The V gene lost 3 bases and the J gene lost 2 bases, with 11 bases spanning the gap. CDR3 size: 14 residues. The CDR3 DNA reads TGTGCCAGCAGTTTGGCCACAGGAGCCTACGAGCAGTACTTC. As protein: CASSLATGAYEQYF.

This clonotype was counted a few times. This chain uses TRBV4-1 with TRBJ2-7; tentative D call: TRBD1 (6 bases). With 4 bases removed from V and 3 bases from J, the gap between germline ends came to 16 bases. The CDR3 has 15 amino acids. CDR1 MGHRA and CDR2 YSYEKL come from the germline V gene. CDR3 amino acids: CASSPEDSLIYEQYF. For the CDR3, the DNA is TGCGCCAGCAGCCCCGAGGACAGCCTTATCTACGAGCAGTACTTC.